Shown below are 29 T cell receptor beta chains from a single sample sequenced in a study of T cell responses to AZD1222 COVID-19 vaccine. TCRdb's copy holds only in-frame clones and misses some; the assay was immunoSEQ multiplex PCR. The sample lists about 56,000 clones, roughly 85% occurring once. The input for sequencing was peripheral blood, taken on day 0 of AZD1222 vaccination. Source of these receptors: an adult in good health.

The chain couples TRBV28 to TRBJ1-2; TRBD1 aligns across 7 bases. The V segment lost 3 bases and the J segment 0 bases; nucleotides outside the gene matches: 10. The V gene's germline CDR1 is MDHEN and CDR2 SYDVKM. CDR3 length equals 17 residues. CDR3 amino acids: CASSLGGGQTANYGYTF. The CDR3 DNA follows: TGTGCCAGCAGTTTGGGGGGGGGACAGACAGCTAACTATGGCTACACCTTC.

The chain joins TRBV5-8 to TRBJ2-7, with a possible D match to TRBD2 (6 bases). The CDR3 has 14 residues. V lost 0 bases and J lost 4, with 11 bases in between. Germline values: CDR1 SGHTS, CDR2 YDEGEE. Here the CDR3 DNA reads TGTGCCAGCAGCTTGGGGGGGAGGAGGTACGAGCAGTACTTC. It encodes CASSLGGRRYEQYF.

Notes on this clone: The sample carries other DNA sequences with the same CDR3. The chain joins TRBV6-1 to TRBJ1-2; D remains unclear. This CDR3 is 12 amino acids long. Trimming removed 0 bases at V and 5 bases at J, with 4 bases between. Germline values: CDR1 MNHNS, CDR2 SASEGT. The DNA for the CDR3 is TGTGCCAGCAGTGAAGCAGGATATGGCTACACCTTC. Encoded protein: CASSEAGYGYTF.

Only a few counts were recorded for this clone. V gene TRBV11-2 combines with J gene TRBJ1-3; D not certain. Germline V gene lookup returns CDR1 SGHAT and CDR2 FQNNGV. The ends were cut back, 6 bases at V and 0 bases at J, with 9 bases in the middle. CDR3 length: 14 amino acids. The CDR3 nucleotides read TGTGCCAGCAGTGCGGGGATCTCTGGAAACACCATATATTTT. Its translation is CASSAGISGNTIYF.

The genes are TRBV2 and TRBJ1-1; 8 positions agree with TRBD1. CDR1 and CDR2 from the germline V gene are SNHLY and FYNNEI. V shed 6 bases, J shed 4 bases, and the junction held 10 bases outside the gene matches. This CDR3 is 15 amino acids long. This CDR3 reads CASRTTGERFTEAFF. CDR3 nucleotide sequence: TGTGCCAGCAGGACGACAGGGGAGAGGTTCACTGAAGCTTTCTTT.

The chain links TRBV6-1 to TRBJ2-3, with D unclear. CDR1 and CDR2 from the germline V gene are MNHNS and SASEGT. The CDR3 has 16 amino acids. V gave up 0 bases and J gave up 6 bases, with 16 bases separating them. CDR3 DNA: TGTGCCAGCAGTGAAGCGCAAGGGTTTCTAGGTGATACGCAGTATTTT. It encodes CASSEAQGFLGDTQYF.

V gene TRBV18 combines with J gene TRBJ1-4; D remains unclear. The germline V gene has CDR1 KGHSH and CDR2 LQKENI. V was cut by 6 bases and J by 0 bases, with 8 bases left in between. This CDR3 comprises 14 residues. The CDR3 is CASSRTSTNEKLFF. DNA of the CDR3: TGTGCCAGCTCCCGGACGTCAACTAATGAAAAACTGTTTTTT.

The chain has TRBV10-3 and TRBJ1-5; D gene ambiguous. Per germline, CDR1 ENHRY and CDR2 SYGVKD. V lost 3 bases to trimming and J lost 5 bases, with 8 bases between them. The CDR3 is 13 amino acids. DNA of the CDR3: TGTGCCATCAGTGAAGGCCCCGATCAGCCCCAGCATTTT. Amino acids: CAISEGPDQPQHF.

The V call is TRBV18, the J call TRBJ1-2; 8 bases are a match to TRBD1. The CDR3 sequence is 13 residues long. Germline V gene sequence: CDR1 KGHSH, CDR2 LQKENI. The ends lost 6 bases at V and 5 bases at J; junction bases unmatched: 5. The CDR3 coding sequence is TGTGCCAGCTCGGACAGGGTCTCGTATGGCTACACCTTC. Its translation: CASSDRVSYGYTF.

V gene TRBV6-5 combines with J gene TRBJ2-6; either TRBD1 or TRBD2 may supply D (5 bases each). Trimming removed 2 bases from V and 2 bases from J, with 7 bases in between. There are 15 residues in the CDR3. Germline CDR1 and CDR2: MNHEY and SVGAGI. The CDR3 protein is CASSYGDPGANVLTF. The DNA of the CDR3 is TGTGCCAGCAGTTACGGGGACCCTGGGGCCAACGTCCTGACTTTC.

The CDR3 spells CASTPRLRNTEAFF. DNA of the CDR3: TGTGCCAGCACCCCGAGACTACGCAACACTGAAGCTTTCTTT. The chain links TRBV13 to TRBJ1-1; D is uncertain. Per germline, CDR1 PRHDT and CDR2 FYEKMQ (reference sequence). This CDR3 contains 14 residues. Between the trimmed V and J ends, which lost 7 bases and 2 bases, there was a span of 14 bases.

This clone has just one count. The rearrangement uses TRBV5-4 and TRBJ2-1; TRBD1 might be the D (6 bases). Germline V gene sequence: CDR1 SGHNT, CDR2 YYREEE (reference sequence). The CDR3 is 16 amino acids. Trimming took off 0 bases at V and 5 bases at J, with 15 bases between the two ends. The CDR3 bases are TGTGCCAGCAGCTTGGTTAATCAGGGGCACGACAATGAGCAGTTCTTC. Its protein is CASSLVNQGHDNEQFF.

CDR3 nucleotide sequence: TGTGCCAGCAGCAGGGGTAGTTACGAGCAGTACTTC. Translating gives CASSRGSYEQYF. This rearrangement joins TRBV7-6 to TRBJ2-7, with D possibly matching TRBD1 (5 bases). Trimming removed 5 bases from V and 4 bases from J, with 9 bases in between. The CDR3 sequence is 12 residues long. Germline CDR1 SGHVS, CDR2 FNYEAQ.

The V call is TRBV11-2, the J call TRBJ2-5; 7 bases match TRBD2. The V gene's germline CDR1 is SGHAT and CDR2 FQNNGV. The CDR3 sequence is 14 residues long. Trimming at V came to 3 bases and at J to 4 bases, leaving 5 bases not matched to a gene. This CDR3 is CASSLERGAETQYF. In nucleotides, the CDR3 is TGTGCCAGCAGCTTGGAGCGGGGTGCAGAGACCCAGTACTTC. Using reference TRBV11-2 and TRBJ2-5 for the parts outside the CDR3, the full variable domain is EAGVAQSPRYKIIEKRQSVAFWCNPISGHATLYWYQQILGQGPKLLIQFQNNGVVDDSQLPKDRFSAERLKGVDSTLKIQPAKLEDSAVYLCASSLERGAETQYFGPGTRLLVL.

This clone has just one count. The chain carries TRBV15 and TRBJ2-1; TRBD1 aligns across 9 bases. The J segment lost 7 bases and the V segment lost 4 bases, leaving 11 bases of the junction unmatched. The CDR3 sequence is 16 residues long. Germline-derived CDR1 and CDR2 are LNHNV and YYDKDF (reference sequence). The CDR3 sequence: CATSTRRDRVGNEQFF. CDR3 nucleotides: TGTGCCACCAGCACTAGACGGGACAGGGTAGGTAATGAGCAGTTCTTC.

This chain links TRBV7-9 with TRBJ2-1, with a possible D match to TRBD1 (6 bases). The CDR3 sequence is 16 residues long. Germline-derived CDR1 and CDR2 are SEHNR and FQNEAQ (reference sequence). V dropped 1 base and J dropped 7 bases, with 17 bases sitting between them. CDR3 DNA: TGTGCCAGCAGCTTAGACAGGACAGTCGGTAGGAATGAGCAGTTCTTC. Translation: CASSLDRTVGRNEQFF.

The rearrangement uses TRBV19 and TRBJ1-4; D perhaps matches TRBD1 (6 bases). Germline V gene sequence: CDR1 LNHDA, CDR2 SQIVND (reference sequence). Trimming pared 3 bases from V and 8 bases from J, leaving 19 bases between. The CDR3 has 16 amino acids. CDR3 residues: CASSMVRGQVGEKLFF. In DNA form, the CDR3 reads TGTGCCAGTAGTATGGTACGGGGGCAAGTCGGCGAAAAACTGTTTTTT.

In this sample, this clone turned up once. The V and J genes are TRBV12-3 or TRBV12-4 and TRBJ1-5; no firm D call. V dropped 10 bases and J dropped 8 bases, with 3 bases sitting between them. This CDR3 is built from 8 residues. CDR3 DNA sequence: TGTGCCATCAAGCCCCAGCATTTT. It codes for CAIKPQHF.

V and J are TRBV6-5 and TRBJ2-7; tentative D call: TRBD2 (5 bases). Trimming removed 2 bases from V and 7 bases from J, with 18 bases in between. The CDR3 totals 15 residues. Germline V lookup: CDR1 MNHEY, CDR2 SVGAGI. The CDR3 DNA reads TGTGCCAGCAGTTACGCCGTCGAGGGCCCCGGGGAGCAGTACTTC. Translating it yields CASSYAVEGPGEQYF.

V usage is TRBV7-9 and J usage is TRBJ2-1; 9 nucleotides agree with TRBD2. J gave up 6 bases and V 1 base, and 13 bases lay outside the gene matches. Germline CDR1 and CDR2: SEHNR and FQNEAQ (reference sequence). There are 18 residues in the CDR3. The CDR3 loop is CASSLEGRAGGGRNEQFF. The DNA of the CDR3 is TGTGCCAGCAGCTTAGAGGGTCGAGCGGGGGGAGGTCGCAATGAGCAGTTCTTC.

The chain links TRBV19 to TRBJ2-7; 8 bases fit TRBD1. With V trimmed by 5 bases and J by 5 bases, 11 bases remained unmatched. This CDR3 has 15 amino acids. The germline V gene has CDR1 LNHDA and CDR2 SQIVND (reference sequence). CDR3 region: CASSPRTGLRDEQYF. DNA of the CDR3: TGTGCCAGTAGTCCACGGACAGGGTTGAGGGACGAGCAGTACTTC.

A single count supports this clone. The CDR3 DNA follows: TGCAGCGTTTGGGACAGGGATCAGCCCCAGCATTTT. Encoded protein: CSVWDRDQPQHF. V and J are TRBV29-1 and TRBJ1-5; 9 nucleotides line up with TRBD1. The trim removed 5 bases at V and 5 bases at J, leaving 1 base unmatched. The CDR3 contains 12 residues. CDR1 and CDR2 from the germline V gene are SQVTM and ANQGSEA.

CDR3 in DNA: TGTGCCAGTAGTCCGGGGACAGTCTACGAGCAGTACTTC. It is translated as CASSPGTVYEQYF. The rearrangement links TRBV19 to TRBJ2-7; 7 bases align to TRBD1. Germline V CDR1 and CDR2: LNHDA, SQIVND (reference sequence). The CDR3 has 13 residues. Trimming removed 5 bases from V and 3 bases from J; junction bases left unmatched: 4.

The chain joins TRBV9 to TRBJ2-7, with 9 bases identical to TRBD2. Losses at the gene ends were 0 bases for V and 4 bases for J; bases not matched to a gene: 5. This CDR3 has 15 amino acids. Germline CDR1 and CDR2: SGDLS and YYNGEE. Written as DNA, the CDR3 is TGTGCCAGCAGCGTAGGGAGTAGCGGGGGTTACGAGCAGTACTTC. It translates to CASSVGSSGGYEQYF.

The rearrangement uses TRBV19 and TRBJ2-1; 8 bases are shared with TRBD1. Germline V lookup: CDR1 LNHDA, CDR2 SQIVND (reference sequence). CDR3 length equals 14 residues. V lost 7 bases to trimming and J lost 6 bases; unmatched junction nucleotides: 8. For the CDR3, the DNA is TGTGCCAGTAACCGGGACAGGTCGAGCAATGAGCAGTTCTTC. This codes for CASNRDRSSNEQFF. Variable domain in full (rest from reference TRBV19 and TRBJ2-1): DGGITQSPKYLFRKEGQNVTLSCEQNLNHDAMYWYRQDPGQGLRLIYYSQIVNDFQKGDIAEGYSVSREKKESFPLTVTSAQKNPTAFYLCASNRDRSSNEQFFGPGTRLTVL.

The rearrangement uses TRBV6-7 and TRBJ2-7; TRBD2 might be the D (6 bases). TRBV6-7 is an ORF for which the function is uncertain. Trimming took off 8 bases at V and 5 bases at J, with 16 bases between the two ends. This CDR3 is built from 13 residues. The DNA for the CDR3 is TGTGCCAGCGGAGGGCGGTCTAAAAACGAGCAGTACTTC. Its protein product is CASGGRSKNEQYF.

This clone was seen more than once but under ten times. The V call is TRBV25-1, the J call TRBJ2-1, with D perhaps TRBD1 (6 bases). V was shortened by 5 bases and J by 3 bases, with 14 bases between the two germline ends. The CDR3 contains 15 residues. Germline loops: CDR1 MGHDK, CDR2 SYGVNS. CDR3 nucleotides: TGTGCCAGCAGTTCCTGGACAGACATCTACAATGAGCAGTTCTTC. This sequence encodes CASSSWTDIYNEQFF.

The rearrangement joins TRBV27 to TRBJ1-1, with a tentative D call TRBD1 (6 bases). Between the trimmed V and J ends, which lost 11 bases and 0 bases, there was a span of 16 bases. This CDR3 is built from 14 residues. Germline V gene data show CDR1 as MNHEY and CDR2 as SMNVEV (reference sequence). The CDR3 sequence is CAVRIGQLNTEAFF. The CDR3 region has the DNA TGTGCCGTTAGGATCGGACAGTTGAACACTGAAGCTTTCTTT.

V and J are TRBV3-1 (or the pseudogene TRBV3-2) and TRBJ1-3; 7 bases agree with TRBD1. The germline gives CDR1 LGHDT, CDR2 YNNKEL (reference sequence). The CDR3 loop spans 16 amino acids. Unmatched junction bases numbered 11, after V lost 1 base and J lost 8 bases. The CDR3 DNA reads as TGTGCCAGCAGCCAAGCGTACAGGGGCCTCCGGCACACCATATATTTT. This codes for CASSQAYRGLRHTIYF.